A selection of T cell receptor beta chains follows, all from one sample in a study of T-cell reconstitution after alpha-beta-depleted transplantation in children. MiXCR, applied by TCRdb to the PCR reads, yields one record per CDR3 protein. The profile covers some 240,000 distinct CDR3 sequences, with 12% appearing a single time and approximately 2.4% taken by the ten largest. The sequences come from PBMCs from the stem cell graft donor, collected from the stem cell graft. These receptors came from a human donor who donated a stem cell graft to a child with acute lymphoblastic leukemia. Each CDR3 is given with its conserved first and last residue. Fields, in order: D gene, V gene, J gene, clone size, CDR3 protein, CDR3 DNA. The D gene is left open where the match is weak. The size entry is marked missing in some rows and otherwise reads once, few, many or a size class.

d_gene: -; v_gene: TRBV6-1; j_gene: TRBJ2-7; abundance: -; CDR3aa: CASSTPDGRPYEQYF; CDR3nt: TGTGCCAGCAGTACCCCGGACGGGAGACCCTACGAGCAGTACTTC
d_gene: -; v_gene: TRBV12-3/TRBV12-4; j_gene: TRBJ1-6; abundance: many; CDR3aa: CASSPRGNNSPLHF; CDR3nt: TGTGCCAGCAGCCCACGGGGGAATAATTCACCCCTCCACTTT
d_gene: -; v_gene: TRBV7-9; j_gene: TRBJ1-1; abundance: few; CDR3aa: CASSLLTPEAFF; CDR3nt: TGTGCCAGCAGCTTATTAACCCCTGAAGCTTTCTTT
d_gene: TRBD1; v_gene: TRBV12-3/TRBV12-4; j_gene: TRBJ1-5; abundance: few; CDR3aa: CASSIRQGVGNQPQHF; CDR3nt: TGTGCCAGCAGTATAAGACAGGGCGTGGGCAATCAGCCCCAGCATTTT
d_gene: TRBD2; v_gene: TRBV20-1; j_gene: TRBJ2-3; abundance: few; CDR3aa: CSAPSGGLVADTQYF; CDR3nt: TGCAGTGCTCCGTCCGGGGGGTTGGTGGCAGATACGCAGTATTTT
d_gene: -; v_gene: TRBV4-3; j_gene: TRBJ2-1; abundance: -; CDR3aa: CASSQGGGRFTEQFF; CDR3nt: TGCGCCAGCAGCCAAGGAGGAGGCCGGTTTACTGAGCAGTTCTTC
d_gene: TRBD1; v_gene: TRBV18; j_gene: TRBJ1-5; abundance: many; CDR3aa: CASSPTGNSNQPQHF; CDR3nt: TGTGCCAGCTCTCCGACAGGGAATAGCAATCAGCCCCAGCATTTT
d_gene: TRBD1; v_gene: TRBV4-2; j_gene: TRBJ1-2; abundance: -; CDR3aa: CASSQHSGTGRYTF; CDR3nt: TGTGCCAGCAGCCAACACTCGGGGACAGGTCGCTACACCTTC
d_gene: TRBD1; v_gene: TRBV3-1; j_gene: TRBJ2-1; abundance: many; CDR3aa: CASSPIPHTGTGSNEQFF; CDR3nt: TGTGCCAGCAGCCCAATCCCGCATACCGGGACAGGGTCCAATGAGCAGTTCTTC
d_gene: -; v_gene: TRBV24-1; j_gene: TRBJ2-3; abundance: many; CDR3aa: CATRGAGTDTQYF; CDR3nt: TGTGCCACCAGAGGAGCGGGCACAGATACGCAGTATTTT
d_gene: -; v_gene: TRBV7-2; j_gene: TRBJ2-7; abundance: many; CDR3aa: CASSSRTRRAYEQYF; CDR3nt: TGTGCCAGCAGCTCGCGGACCCGGAGAGCCTACGAGCAGTACTTC
d_gene: -; v_gene: TRBV2; j_gene: TRBJ2-2; abundance: -; CDR3aa: CTSCSNFPISGELFF; CDR3nt: TGTACCAGCTGCTCGAATTTCCCCATCTCCGGGGAGCTGTTTTTT
d_gene: TRBD2; v_gene: TRBV20-1; j_gene: TRBJ2-3; abundance: few; CDR3aa: CSARDTSGASTDTQYF; CDR3nt: TGCAGTGCTAGAGATACAAGCGGGGCTAGCACAGATACGCAGTATTTT